A selection of T cell receptor beta chains follows, all from one sample in a study of blood T cell repertoires in COVID-19. Using immunoSEQ multiplex PCR, the repertoire was profiled, and TCRdb retains in-frame clones only, with some absent. The sample consists of approximately 140,000 clones, 80% to 85% of them appearing once. The sequenced material came from PBMCs or T cells enriched from blood (not recorded which). The receptors here all came from a woman in her forties or fifties who had been exposed to COVID-19. Each CDR3 is given with its conserved first and last residue. D genes are given only for firm matches. Not all rows give a size; the values are once, few, many and, for expanded clones, a class.

V gene: TRBV6-2/TRBV6-3; D gene: .; J gene: TRBJ2-7; clone size: .; CDR3 DNA: TGTGCCAGCAGTCCCGCCTACGAGCAGTACTTC; CDR3 protein: CASSPAYEQYF
V gene: TRBV9; D gene: TRBD2; J gene: TRBJ2-1; clone size: .; CDR3 DNA: TGTGCCAGCAGCCAAGGGCTAGGAGCGGGGAATGAGCAGTTCTTC; CDR3 protein: CASSQGLGAGNEQFF
V gene: TRBV4-1; D gene: .; J gene: TRBJ2-3; clone size: .; CDR3 DNA: TGCGCCAGCAGCCAAGAATCCCTCGGGGGCACAGATACGCAGTATTTT; CDR3 protein: CASSQESLGGTDTQYF
V gene: TRBV4-3; D gene: .; J gene: TRBJ2-1; clone size: few; CDR3 DNA: TGCGCCAGCAGCGTCGAAAGTTTTGAGTTGCACAATGAGCAGTTCTTC; CDR3 protein: CASSVESFELHNEQFF
V gene: TRBV5-8; D gene: TRBD1; J gene: TRBJ1-1; clone size: .; CDR3 DNA: TGTGCCAGCAGCCTGACAGGGTTCGCTGAAGCTTTCTTT; CDR3 protein: CASSLTGFAEAFF
V gene: TRBV19; D gene: .; J gene: TRBJ2-2; clone size: .; CDR3 DNA: TGTGCCAGTAGTATTTCGGGGAGGTCCACGACGCGAGGGGAGCTGTTTTTT; CDR3 protein: CASSISGRSTTRGELFF
V gene: TRBV5-1; D gene: .; J gene: TRBJ2-1; clone size: .; CDR3 DNA: TGCGCCAGCAGCTTGGAGGCGGGGGCCGGGAATGAGCAGTTCTTC; CDR3 protein: CASSLEAGAGNEQFF
V gene: TRBV15; D gene: .; J gene: TRBJ2-7; clone size: .; CDR3 DNA: TGTGCCACCAGCAGAGGGACTTCATACGAGCAGTACTTC; CDR3 protein: CATSRGTSYEQYF
V gene: TRBV9; D gene: TRBD1; J gene: TRBJ2-7; clone size: .; CDR3 DNA: TGTGCCAGCAGCGTAGCTGGCGACAGGGAAAACGAGCAGTACTTC; CDR3 protein: CASSVAGDRENEQYF
V gene: TRBV18; D gene: .; J gene: TRBJ2-7; clone size: .; CDR3 DNA: TGTGCCAGCTCACCATCCACAGAAGTTGAGTACGAGCAGTACTTC; CDR3 protein: CASSPSTEVEYEQYF
V gene: TRBV5-1; D gene: .; J gene: TRBJ2-7; clone size: .; CDR3 DNA: TGCGCCAGCAGCCCCGATCTGGGAACTGGGGACTCTCTCTTC; CDR3 protein: CASSPDLGTGDSLF
V gene: TRBV14; D gene: .; J gene: TRBJ1-1; clone size: .; CDR3 DNA: TGTGCCAGCAGCCCACAGGTCATGAACACTGAAGCTTTCTTT; CDR3 protein: CASSPQVMNTEAFF
V gene: TRBV6-5; D gene: TRBD1; J gene: TRBJ1-2; clone size: .; CDR3 DNA: TGTGCCAGCAGTTACAGACAGGGCGGGGAAGGCTACACCTTC; CDR3 protein: CASSYRQGGEGYTF
V gene: TRBV14; D gene: .; J gene: TRBJ1-6; clone size: few; CDR3 DNA: TGTGCCAGCAGCCAAGAAGTTTCGAGTTCACCCCTCCACTTT; CDR3 protein: CASSQEVSSSPLHF
V gene: TRBV9; D gene: .; J gene: TRBJ1-3; clone size: few; CDR3 DNA: TGTGCCAGCAGCACCCGGACAGCCGCCTCTGGAAACACCATATATTTT; CDR3 protein: CASSTRTAASGNTIYF
V gene: TRBV6-5; D gene: .; J gene: TRBJ1-4; clone size: .; CDR3 DNA: TGTGCCAGCAGTCGGACAGTTAATGAAAAACTGTTTTTT; CDR3 protein: CASSRTVNEKLFF
V gene: TRBV6-2/TRBV6-3; D gene: .; J gene: TRBJ2-7; clone size: .; CDR3 DNA: TGTGCCAGCAGTTACTCAGTTGGCTTCCCCCCGGGCGAGCAGTACTTC; CDR3 protein: CASSYSVGFPPGEQYF
V gene: TRBV5-1; D gene: .; J gene: TRBJ2-2; clone size: .; CDR3 DNA: TGCGCCAGCAGCTTTTCACAGGGCGGCACCGGGGAGCTGTTTTTT; CDR3 protein: CASSFSQGGTGELFF
V gene: TRBV5-1; D gene: .; J gene: TRBJ1-5; clone size: .; CDR3 DNA: TGCGCCAGCAGCTTGGCCGGGGGGTATAGCAATCAGCCCCAGCATTTT; CDR3 protein: CASSLAGGYSNQPQHF
V gene: TRBV10-3; D gene: TRBD2; J gene: TRBJ2-7; clone size: .; CDR3 DNA: TGTGCCATCAGTGAGTCGACGGGGGGGCGGCAGTACTTC; CDR3 protein: CAISESTGGRQYF
V gene: TRBV30; D gene: TRBD2; J gene: TRBJ2-7; clone size: .; CDR3 DNA: TGTGCCTGGAGTGTACCCCAGGGACTAGCGGACTACGAGCAGTACTTC; CDR3 protein: CAWSVPQGLADYEQYF
V gene: TRBV27; D gene: TRBD2; J gene: TRBJ2-1; clone size: once; CDR3 DNA: TGTGCCAGCAGCAAGCGGGAGGGGGGCTATGAGCAGTTCTTC; CDR3 protein: CASSKREGGYEQFF